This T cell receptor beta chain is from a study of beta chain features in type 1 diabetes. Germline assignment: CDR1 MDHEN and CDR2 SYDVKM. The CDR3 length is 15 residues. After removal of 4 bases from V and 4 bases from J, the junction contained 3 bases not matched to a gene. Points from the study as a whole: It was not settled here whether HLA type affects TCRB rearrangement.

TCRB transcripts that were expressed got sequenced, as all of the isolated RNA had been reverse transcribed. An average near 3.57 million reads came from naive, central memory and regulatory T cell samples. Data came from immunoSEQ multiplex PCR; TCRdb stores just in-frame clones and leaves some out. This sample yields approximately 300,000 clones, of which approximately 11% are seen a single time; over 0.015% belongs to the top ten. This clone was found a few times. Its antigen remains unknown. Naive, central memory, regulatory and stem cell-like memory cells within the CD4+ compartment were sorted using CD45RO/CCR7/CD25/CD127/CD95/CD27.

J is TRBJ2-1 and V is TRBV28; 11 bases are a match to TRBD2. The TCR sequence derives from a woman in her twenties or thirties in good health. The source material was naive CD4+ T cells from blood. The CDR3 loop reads CASSSGLADYNEQFF. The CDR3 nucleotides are TGTGCCAGCAGTTCGGGACTAGCGGATTACAATGAGCAGTTCTTC.